This passage covers 27 T cell receptor beta chains from one sample sequenced in a study of blood T cell repertoires in COVID-19. Using immunoSEQ multiplex PCR, the repertoire was profiled, and TCRdb retains in-frame clones only, with some absent. The sample gives about 170,000 clones, roughly 81% of which show up once; under 3.5% is in the top ten. Material: peripheral blood. All receptors come from an elderly woman with COVID-19, enrolled during active disease.

This clone was seen only a few times. The rearrangement uses TRBV7-9 and TRBJ1-2; tentatively, D is TRBD1 (5 bases). Germline CDR1 is SEHNR and CDR2 is FQNEAQ (reference sequence). The CDR3 totals 14 residues. V lost 2 bases and J 6 bases, leaving 13 bases between the germline ends. CDR3 region: CASSLRGIMDGYTF. DNA of the CDR3: TGTGCCAGCAGCTTAAGGGGAATAATGGATGGCTACACCTTC.

The chain combines TRBV3-1 (or the pseudogene TRBV3-2) with TRBJ2-2, with TRBD1 as a possible D gene (5 bases). V was clipped by 6 bases and J by 1 base, with 15 bases between them. The CDR3 consists of 16 residues. Germline-derived CDR1 and CDR2 are LGHDT and YNNKEL (reference sequence). The chain's CDR3 is CASRRNRQLNTGELFF. The CDR3 nucleotides read TGTGCCAGCAGGAGGAACAGGCAACTGAACACCGGGGAGCTGTTTTTT.

This clone was seen a single time. The rearrangement links TRBV5-1 to TRBJ1-1; D may be TRBD1 (6 bases). Germline-derived CDR1 and CDR2 are SGHRS and YFSETQ. Trimming cost V 4 bases and J 5 bases, with 15 bases left between them. The CDR3 consists of 14 residues. CDR3 loop: CASSTHQGSTEAFF. The DNA of the CDR3 is TGCGCCAGCAGCACGCACCAGGGGAGTACTGAAGCTTTCTTT.

The chain uses TRBV7-2 and TRBJ2-1; 13 bases fit TRBD2. Germline assignment: CDR1 SGHTA and CDR2 FQGNSA. CDR3 length equals 14 residues. The trim removed 1 base at V and 15 bases at J, leaving 6 bases unmatched. The CDR3 DNA reads as TGTGCCAGCAGCTTAGGAACTAGCGGGGGGGCTGGGTTCTTC. Protein sequence: CASSLGTSGGAGFF.

The CDR3 here is CASSQEGTGPYYGYTF. Written as DNA, the CDR3 is TGCGCCAGCAGCCAAGAAGGGACAGGGCCTTATTATGGCTACACCTTC. The V call is TRBV4-1, the J call TRBJ1-2, with 9 positions matching TRBD1. The germline V gene has CDR1 MGHRA and CDR2 YSYEKL. This CDR3 is 16 amino acids long. The ends lost 0 bases at V and 5 bases at J; junction bases unmatched: 7.

This sequence joins TRBV7-8 and TRBJ2-1; D may be TRBD2 (5 bases). Between the trimmed V and J ends, which lost 5 bases and 1 base, there was a span of 15 bases. The CDR3 is 16 residues long. Germline V gene sequence: CDR1 SGHVS, CDR2 FQNEAQ. This CDR3 is CASSHGVAMSYNEQFF. CDR3 sequence (DNA): TGTGCCAGCAGCCACGGGGTAGCGATGTCCTACAATGAGCAGTTCTTC.

This CDR3 is CASSFSDRDYNEQFF. CDR3 DNA sequence: TGCGCCAGCAGCTTTTCCGACAGAGATTACAATGAGCAGTTCTTC. The rearrangement joins TRBV5-1 to TRBJ2-1; a possible D gene is TRBD1 (5 bases). V lost 2 bases and J lost 4, with 13 bases in between. This CDR3 region has 15 residues. Germline V lookup: CDR1 SGHRS, CDR2 YFSETQ.

The chain uses TRBV29-1 and TRBJ2-3; perhaps TRBD2 as D (7 bases). Germline V gene lookup returns CDR1 SQVTM and CDR2 ANQGSEA. V was pared by 3 bases and J by 3 bases, with 16 bases between. The CDR3 sequence is 15 residues long. This CDR3 is CSVDSRERGTDTQYF. In DNA form, the CDR3 reads TGCAGCGTTGACTCGCGGGAGAGGGGGACAGATACGCAGTATTTT.

V usage is TRBV28 and J usage is TRBJ1-2, with a possible D match to TRBD1 (5 bases). V lost 7 bases and J 3 bases, leaving 24 bases between the germline ends. CDR1 is MDHEN, CDR2 SYDVKM, per germline. The CDR3 has 17 amino acids. Written as DNA, the CDR3 is TGTGCCAGCAACATGGTCGAACCATGGAAGGGGTACTATGGCTACACCTTC. As protein: CASNMVEPWKGYYGYTF.

This chain links TRBV5-1 with TRBJ2-1, with D unresolved. V lost 3 bases and J lost 7, with 11 bases in between. The CDR3 contains 13 residues. Germline values: CDR1 SGHRS, CDR2 YFSETQ. The CDR3 loop is CASSSIYWNEQFF. In nucleotides, the CDR3 is TGCGCCAGCAGCTCTATTTATTGGAATGAGCAGTTCTTC.

The genes are TRBV20-1 and TRBJ2-3, with D tentatively TRBD2 (6 bases). Germline CDR1 DFQATT, CDR2 SNEGSKA (reference sequence). The V gene lost 3 bases and the J gene lost 1 base, with 14 bases spanning the gap. The CDR3 has 15 amino acids. The CDR3, as DNA: TGCAGTGCTAGTGGACGGGAGTGGGGCACAGATACGCAGTATTTT. Encoded protein: CSASGREWGTDTQYF.

The chain carries TRBV2 and TRBJ2-7; possibly TRBD1 for D (5 bases). The CDR3 has 12 residues. Germline V gives CDR1 SNHLY, CDR2 FYNNEI. Trimming took 7 bases from V and 4 from J, leaving 11 bases between them. The chain's CDR3 is CASMGQPYEQYF. CDR3 nucleotide sequence: TGTGCCAGCATGGGGCAGCCTTACGAGCAGTACTTC. Supplemented by reference TRBV2 and TRBJ2-7, the full variable domain reads EPEVTQTPSHQVTQMGQEVILRCVPISNHLYFYWYRQILGQKVEFLVSFYNNEISEKSEIFDDQFSVERPDGSNFTLKIRSTKLEDSAMYFCASMGQPYEQYFGPGTRLTVT.

In this sample, this clone turned up a few times. V and J are TRBV25-1 and TRBJ2-7, with D unclear. This CDR3 comprises 14 residues. Per the germline V gene, CDR1 is MGHDK and CDR2 is SYGVNS. The germline V and J ends were trimmed by 3 bases and 0 bases, with 9 bases remaining between them. CDR3 in amino acids: CASSDPLNSYEQYF. Written as DNA, the CDR3 is TGTGCCAGCAGTGACCCCCTAAACTCCTACGAGCAGTACTTC.

As to this clone: The sample carries other DNA sequences with the same CDR3. The rearrangement uses TRBV29-1 and TRBJ2-6; D is undetermined. Trimming stripped 4 bases from V and 0 bases from J, with 4 bases between. The germline V gene has CDR1 SQVTM and CDR2 ANQGSEA. CDR3 length: 13 residues. The CDR3 loop is CSVAGSGANVLTF. The CDR3 region has the DNA TGCAGCGTTGCAGGCTCTGGGGCCAACGTCCTGACTTTC.

The chain carries TRBV5-6 and TRBJ2-3, with 8 bases aligning to TRBD2. Germline V gene sequence: CDR1 SGHDT, CDR2 YYEEEE. V trimming: 0 bases; J trimming: 6 bases; junction bases outside the gene matches: 12. This CDR3 has 17 residues. The CDR3 sequence: CASSLAGAGAHSDTQYF. DNA for the CDR3: TGTGCCAGCAGCTTGGCCGGAGCGGGGGCCCACAGCGATACGCAGTATTTT.

This clone was recorded once. The rearrangement links TRBV20-1 to TRBJ1-1; D is perhaps TRBD1 (6 bases). V lost 3 bases to trimming and J lost 0 bases, with 11 bases between them. This CDR3 contains 14 residues. CDR1 is DFQATT, CDR2 SNEGSKA, per germline (reference sequence). The CDR3 loop reads CSASQGSLNTEAFF. CDR3 coding DNA: TGCAGTGCTAGTCAGGGGTCCCTGAACACTGAAGCTTTCTTT.

The genes are TRBV10-2 and TRBJ1-6; D unresolved. The length of the CDR3 is 15 residues. The germline gives CDR1 WSHSY, CDR2 SAAADI. V lost 6 bases and J lost 8, with 17 bases in between. CDR3 amino acids: CASRAFLSGDSPLHF. The CDR3 DNA sequence: TGCGCCAGCAGGGCGTTTTTATCGGGTGATTCACCCCTCCACTTT.

This rearrangement joins TRBV2 to TRBJ2-1; tentatively, D is TRBD2 (6 bases). Germline V gene lookup returns CDR1 SNHLY and CDR2 FYNNEI. V was shortened by 11 bases and J by 5 bases, with 13 bases between the two germline ends. The CDR3 extends over 12 amino acids. CDR3 bases: TGTGCCGGGGGGTCAATACACAATGAGCAGTTCTTC. It yields the protein CAGGSIHNEQFF.

V gene TRBV9 combines with J gene TRBJ2-3; 9 bases fit TRBD2. The V gene end was trimmed by 7 bases and the J gene end by 6 bases; junction bases not matched to a gene: 9. The CDR3 is made up of 14 amino acids. Germline CDR1 SGDLS, CDR2 YYNGEE. The CDR3 DNA follows: TGTGCCAGCTCTTGGCGGGAGGGTTCCGATACGCAGTATTTT. This gives the protein CASSWREGSDTQYF.

The rearrangement uses TRBV2 and TRBJ1-2, with 8 bases matching TRBD1. Germline V gene data show CDR1 as SNHLY and CDR2 as FYNNEI. The CDR3 has 13 residues. With 5 bases clipped from V and 8 bases from J, the junction kept 7 bases outside the gene matches. The CDR3 DNA follows: TGTGCCAGCAGTACCGGCAGGGGGCAAGGCTACACCTTC. Translating it yields CASSTGRGQGYTF.

This clone was counted a few times. The chain couples TRBV3-1 (or the pseudogene TRBV3-2) to TRBJ2-1; D perhaps matches TRBD1 (7 bases). V was shortened by 4 bases and J by 6 bases, with 19 bases between the two germline ends. CDR1 and CDR2 (germline): LGHDT, YNNKEL (reference sequence). This CDR3 has 16 amino acids. CDR3 region: CASSLFGRGVINEQFF. CDR3 DNA: TGTGCCAGCAGCCTATTTGGCAGGGGGGTGATCAATGAGCAGTTCTTC.

The CDR3 reads CASSEALAGAETQYF. The CDR3, as DNA: TGTGCCAGCAGTGAAGCCCTAGCGGGGGCAGAGACCCAGTACTTC. The chain employs TRBV2 and TRBJ2-5; 10 bases are shared with TRBD2. This CDR3 spans 15 amino acids. Germline loops: CDR1 SNHLY, CDR2 FYNNEI. Trimming took 0 bases from V and 4 from J; bases not matched to a gene: 2.

This clone was detected a few times. This rearrangement joins TRBV7-8 to TRBJ1-6; the match to TRBD1 covers 10 bases. Germline loops: CDR1 SGHVS, CDR2 FQNEAQ. This CDR3 is 15 amino acids long. With V trimmed by 1 base and J by 9 bases, 3 bases remained unmatched. The CDR3 is CASSLGQGALSPLHF. CDR3 in DNA: TGTGCCAGCAGCTTAGGACAGGGGGCGCTTTCACCCCTCCACTTT.

The chain couples TRBV12-3 or TRBV12-4 to TRBJ2-6; TRBD1 is a possible D gene (5 bases). There are 12 residues in the CDR3. V was clipped by 8 bases and J by 7 bases, with 9 bases between them. This chain's CDR3 is CASGHLANVLTF. DNA of the CDR3: TGTGCCAGCGGACATTTAGCCAACGTCCTGACTTTC.

This clone was seen once. J is TRBJ1-1 and V is TRBV19; TRBD1 matches at 7 bases. The germline CDR1 and CDR2 sequences are LNHDA and SQIVND (reference sequence). The length of the CDR3 is 13 residues. Losses at the gene ends were 6 bases for V and 0 bases for J; bases not matched to a gene: 1. The CDR3 DNA reads as TGTGCCAGTAGAGGGACAGTGAACACTGAAGCTTTCTTT. The encoded protein is CASRGTVNTEAFF.

This chain uses TRBV7-3 with TRBJ2-1; possible D gene TRBD1, 6 bases. CDR1 and CDR2 (germline): SGHTA, FQGTGA. The CDR3 has 14 amino acids. V shed 1 base and J shed 5 bases, with 9 bases lying between them. The CDR3 DNA sequence: TGTGCCAGCAGCTTAATGGCAGGGGACAATGAGCAGTTCTTC. This translates into CASSLMAGDNEQFF. The complete variable domain, with remaining parts taken from reference TRBV7-3 and TRBJ2-1, reads GAGVSQTPSNKVTEKGKYVELRCDPISGHTALYWYRQSLGQGPEFLIYFQGTGAADDSGLPNDRFFAVRPEGSVSTLKIQRTERGDSAVYLCASSLMAGDNEQFFGPGTRLTVL.

The chain combines TRBV7-2 with TRBJ1-4; TRBD1 matches 8 bases. Trimming took 1 base from V and 4 from J; bases not matched to a gene: 11. This CDR3 is 18 amino acids long. Germline CDR1 reads SGHTA; CDR2 reads FQGNSA. This CDR3 reads CASSLDPPGQGFNEKLFF. DNA of the CDR3: TGTGCCAGCAGCTTAGACCCTCCCGGACAGGGTTTTAATGAAAAACTGTTTTTT.